The clone carrying this T cell receptor (beta chain) was counted a single time. What it recognizes is unknown. The V gene's germline CDR1 is SQVTM and CDR2 ANQGSEA. The CDR3 loop spans 17 amino acids. V lost 4 bases to trimming and J lost 2 bases, with 23 bases between them. Some clones are missing from TCRdb's copy, which holds only in-frame ones; the method was immunoSEQ multiplex PCR. The sample records about 350,000 clones, 75% to 90% being singletons. Treatment reported: some 20 received Ad26.COV2.S at low or high dose, single or two shots; 5 received placebo; per-sample allocation not given. Specimen acquisition occurred on day 63 following the initial vaccine or placebo injection. Vaccination employed an Ad26 vector expressing the Wuhan-strain SARS-CoV-2 spike. The data originate from a study of Ad26.COV2.S vaccination and SARS-CoV-2 variants. Across the study: This donor came from the COV1001 trial of Ad26.COV2.S. Dosing was one shot or two shots 56 days apart.

General observations from the study: Following vaccination, spike-specific CD8+ and CD4+ T cell responses reportedly exhibited substantial breadth.

Sample: peripheral blood, taken in a trial of Ad26.COV2.S vaccine versus placebo. The V and J genes are TRBV29-1 and TRBJ2-5; tentative D call: TRBD1 (6 bases). This receptor was identified in a person aged 18 to 65 who received the Ad26.COV2.S COVID-19 vaccine or a placebo. CDR3 nucleotides: TGCAGCGTTGGTGGGGGCCAGGGGCCGAACCCGCAAGAGACCCAGTACTTC. It specifies CSVGGGQGPNPQETQYF.